This TCR beta chain was profiled in a study of blood T cells in healthy people across ages. Study-wide points: When one million T cells were used, diversity estimates were thought to be underestimates.

This clonotype showed up just once. Antigen unknown. A second PCR of about 6 to 11 cycles used a sample-barcoded 5' primer and a J-beta primer mix. The template-switch adaptor, which had 12 random nucleotides, put a tag on each cDNA molecule. One entry per CDR3 protein results from TCRdb running MiXCR on the 5' RACE reads. Seen here are roughly 2 million distinct CDR3 sequences, roughly 52% observed once, and the top ten hold around 2.1%. Between the trimmed V and J ends, which lost 3 bases and 7 bases, there was a span of 15 bases. CDR3 length: 14 amino acids. The source material was blood. The clonotype was recovered from a woman between 40 and 55 years old in good health. The chain carries TRBV12-3 or TRBV12-4 and TRBJ1-2, with D uncertain. CDR3 bases: TGTGCCAGCAGTTTTGGCAGGCTCCCCCCTGGCTACACCTTC. Its protein product is CASSFGRLPPGYTF.